This T cell receptor beta chain emerged from a study of T cells in Graves' hyperthyroidism and ophthalmopathy. Study-wide findings and caveats: Among thyroid clonotypes expanded above 0.001, most also appeared in blood.

Using RNA transcripts as the source, TCR beta CDR3 regions were amplified. Using the HTBI primer set, a first-round RT-PCR was run on the TCR CDR3. TCRdb analysed the multiplex PCR reads with MiXCR anew, one entry per CDR3 protein. The sample includes under 250,000 distinct CDR3 sequences, approximately 25% of them seen just once. V lost 6 bases and J lost 0, with 12 bases in between. Germline values: CDR1 LNHDA, CDR2 SQIVND (reference sequence). The CDR3 consists of 15 residues. Many counts were recorded for this clonotype. Its specificity is not known. The sequence was collected from a woman aged 40 to 50 with Graves' ophthalmopathy. The rearrangement uses TRBV19 and TRBJ1-5; no clear D gene. The sample was blood. CDR3 sequence: CASRPQRDSNQPQHF. In DNA, the CDR3 is TGTGCCAGTAGACCACAGCGAGATAGCAATCAGCCCCAGCATTTT.